This T cell receptor (beta chain) was obtained from a study of T cell repertoires in cytomegalovirus infection. MiXCR, run by TCRdb on the reads, gives a single entry per CDR3 protein. The sample contains 740,000 or so distinct CDR3 sequences, roughly 36% of which appear only once. CDR1 is LNHDA and CDR2 is SQIVND in the germline V gene (reference sequence). CDR3 size: 15 residues. V shed 4 bases and J shed 6 bases, with 18 bases lying between them. The sequence came from a human donor in good health (CMV status not recorded). Some clones in this sample may be carry-over from other donors' samples. Material: PBMCs. The V and J genes are TRBV19 and TRBJ1-2; a weak D match, TRBD1 (5 bases). CDR3 sequence: CASSSSRESAHGYTF. CDR3 in DNA: TGTGCCAGTAGTAGCAGCAGGGAATCGGCTCATGGCTACACCTTC. The full variable domain, its missing parts supplied by reference TRBV19 and TRBJ1-2, is DGGITQSPKYLFRKEGQNVTLSCEQNLNHDAMYWYRQDPGQGLRLIYYSQIVNDFQKGDIAEGYSVSREKKESFPLTVTSAQKNPTAFYLCASSSSRESAHGYTFGSGTRLTVV.